Listed here are 26 T cell receptor beta chains from one sample, sequenced in a study of cytomegalovirus exposure and HLA in healthy donors. PCR used 60 Vbeta primers and 13 Jbeta primers. Assay used: immunoSEQ multiplex PCR; TCRdb lists only in-frame clones, some missing. The sample lists some 150,000 clones, over 65% occurring once. Sequencing input: PBMCs. These receptors were collected from a female donor in good health and CMV-seronegative.

The V and J genes are TRBV18 and TRBJ1-2; TRBD1 might be the D (6 bases). The CDR3 is 16 residues long. Germline CDR1 and CDR2: KGHSH and LQKENI. The ends were cut back, 4 bases at V and 0 bases at J, with 15 bases in the middle. The CDR3 bases are TGTGCCAGCTCACTTACATTACAGGGCCCTAACTATGGCTACACCTTC. Translated: CASSLTLQGPNYGYTF.

V is TRBV10-3 and J is TRBJ1-2, with D perhaps matching TRBD1 (5 bases). Germline-derived CDR1 and CDR2 are ENHRY and SYGVKD. V was pared by 3 bases and J by 4 bases, with 15 bases between. The CDR3 extends over 15 amino acids. The CDR3 loop reads CAISDSVQGAYGYTF. In DNA form, the CDR3 reads TGTGCCATCAGTGACTCCGTCCAGGGTGCCTATGGCTACACCTTC.

This chain uses TRBV19 with TRBJ2-5; TRBD1 aligns across 8 bases. There are 16 residues in the CDR3. Germline lookup yields CDR1 LNHDA and CDR2 SQIVND (reference sequence). V trimming: 5 bases; J trimming: 1 base; junction bases outside the gene matches: 9. The CDR3 is CASSLSAGQAQETQYF. CDR3 in DNA: TGTGCCAGTAGTTTATCGGCGGGACAGGCCCAAGAGACCCAGTACTTC.

The V call is TRBV5-6, the J call TRBJ2-2, with a possible D match to TRBD1 (6 bases). Germline CDR1 and CDR2: SGHDT and YYEEEE. Between the trimmed V and J ends, which lost 4 bases and 0 bases, there was a span of 13 bases. This CDR3 has 16 residues. The CDR3 DNA sequence: TGTGCCAGCAGCGACACCGGGACAACGAACACCGGGGAGCTGTTTTTT. This gives the protein CASSDTGTTNTGELFF. The full variable domain, in which reference TRBV5-6 and TRBJ2-2 provide the parts outside the CDR3, is DAGVTQSPTHLIKTRGQQVTLRCSPKSGHDTVSWYQQALGQGPQFIFQYYEEEERQRGNFPDRFSGHQFPNYSSELNVNALLLGDSALYLCASSDTGTTNTGELFFGEGSRLTVL.

The chain recombines TRBV4-2 with TRBJ2-3; 8 nucleotides match TRBD2. The V gene end was trimmed by 4 bases and the J gene end by 6 bases; junction bases not matched to a gene: 15. The CDR3 is 17 residues long. Germline assignment: CDR1 LGHNA and CDR2 YNFKEQ. The CDR3 region has the DNA TGTGCCAGCAGCCTTTACCGAGCGGGGGTGACGCGGGATACGCAGTATTTT. Translating gives CASSLYRAGVTRDTQYF.

This rearrangement joins TRBV10-3 to TRBJ2-7; 9 nucleotides agree with TRBD2. The CDR3 runs to 12 residues. Trimming cost V 8 bases and J 6 bases; bases outside gene matches: 5. Germline CDR1 and CDR2: ENHRY and SYGVKD. In nucleotides, the CDR3 is TGTGCCATCGGGGCGGGGGGGTCCGAGCAGTACTTC. Translation: CAIGAGGSEQYF.

This clone was counted between two and nine times. The chain is built from TRBV7-8 and TRBJ2-1; 8 bases match TRBD2. Germline lookup yields CDR1 SGHVS and CDR2 FQNEAQ. The CDR3 loop spans 15 amino acids. Germline trimming cut 5 bases from V and 9 bases from J; bases unmatched to any gene: 12. The CDR3 sequence is CASSPLAGRLPEQFF. The CDR3 nucleotides are TGTGCCAGCAGCCCTTTAGCGGGGCGCCTACCTGAGCAGTTCTTC.

As regards this clone: Compared with germline, one end of the junction differs, possibly owing to a read error. This rearrangement joins TRBV5-6 to TRBJ2-7; a weak D match, TRBD2 (5 bases). This CDR3 is built from 15 residues. CDR1 SGHDT and CDR2 YYEEEE come from the germline V gene. The CDR3 DNA sequence: TGTGCCAGCAGCTTTGAGGGCGGTAGCTCCTACGGGCAGTACTTC. It codes for CASSFEGGSSYGQYF.

The sample holds a few counts of this clone. The V call is TRBV19, the J call TRBJ1-2; D ambiguous. The CDR3 has 14 residues. The germline CDR1 and CDR2 sequences are LNHDA and SQIVND (reference sequence). Between the trimmed V and J ends, which lost 3 bases and 4 bases, there was a span of 12 bases. In DNA form, the CDR3 reads TGTGCCAGTAGTATTAATAGTCCGGTCTATGGCTACACCTTC. It is translated as CASSINSPVYGYTF.

V usage is TRBV29-1 and J usage is TRBJ2-2; 12 positions match TRBD2. The germline CDR1 and CDR2 sequences are SQVTM and ANQGSEA. This CDR3 is built from 17 residues. Trimming at V came to 4 bases and at J to 7 bases, leaving 13 bases not matched to a gene. The CDR3 is CSVGGGLAGGPGGELFF. CDR3 in DNA: TGCAGCGTTGGAGGGGGGCTAGCGGGAGGGCCGGGCGGGGAGCTGTTTTTT.

The chain links TRBV5-4 to TRBJ1-1, with D perhaps matching TRBD1 (6 bases). Trimming shortened V by 6 bases and J by 0 bases, and 18 bases separated the two germline ends. Germline V gene lookup returns CDR1 SGHNT and CDR2 YYREEE (reference sequence). The CDR3 has 16 residues. CDR3 sequence (DNA): TGTGCCAGCACCCCAACCCCTTGGACAGTGAACACTGAAGCTTTCTTT. It yields the protein CASTPTPWTVNTEAFF.

CDR3 protein: CASSLLGGSTNEKLFF. The CDR3 DNA follows: TGTGCCAGCAGTTTATTAGGGGGCTCAACTAATGAAAAACTGTTTTTT. The rearrangement uses TRBV28 and TRBJ1-4, with 7 bases lining up with TRBD1. Germline V gene lookup returns CDR1 MDHEN and CDR2 SYDVKM. With 1 base clipped from V and 0 bases from J, the junction kept 2 bases outside the gene matches. The CDR3 consists of 16 residues. Together with reference TRBV28 and TRBJ1-4, the CDR3 gives the full variable domain: DVKVTQSSRYLVKRTGEKVFLECVQDMDHENMFWYRQDPGLGLRLIYFSYDVKMKEKGDIPEGYSVSREKKERFSLILESASTNQTSMYLCASSLLGGSTNEKLFFGSGTQLSVL.

The rearrangement uses TRBV19 and TRBJ2-3, with D perhaps matching TRBD2 (6 bases). The CDR3 covers 17 residues. The V gene's germline CDR1 is LNHDA and CDR2 SQIVND (reference sequence). The V end lost 0 bases, the J end lost 0 bases, and 13 bases lay between the germline ends. CDR3 sequence: CASSIDLDAGSTDTQYF. The CDR3, as DNA: TGTGCCAGTAGTATAGATCTAGACGCGGGGAGCACAGATACGCAGTATTTT. Full variable domain (missing parts from reference TRBV19 and TRBJ2-3): DGGITQSPKYLFRKEGQNVTLSCEQNLNHDAMYWYRQDPGQGLRLIYYSQIVNDFQKGDIAEGYSVSREKKESFPLTVTSAQKNPTAFYLCASSIDLDAGSTDTQYFGPGTRLTVL.

Concerning this clone: Compared with germline, one end of the junction differs, possibly owing to a read error. This rearrangement joins TRBV12-5 to TRBJ1-1, with no clear D. The germline CDR1 and CDR2 sequences are LGHNT and FRNRAP. The CDR3 length is 10 residues. The CDR3, as DNA: TGTGCTAGTGGTTTGGTACAGACCCTGTGG. This gives the protein CASGLVQTLW. The whole variable domain, remainder taken from reference TRBV12-5 and TRBJ1-1, is DARVTQTPRHKVTEMGQEVTMRCQPILGHNTVFWYRQTMMQGLELLAYFRNRAPLDDSGMPKDRFSAEMPDATLATLKIQPSEPRDSAVYFCASGLVQTLWGQGTRLTVV.

The J gene is TRBJ1-1, the V gene TRBV15; D may be TRBD1 (5 bases). CDR3 length: 14 residues. Germline CDR1 LNHNV, CDR2 YYDKDF (reference sequence). V was pared by 5 bases and J by 1 base, with 11 bases between. The DNA for the CDR3 is TGTGCCACCAGCTCCCGAAGGGGGAACACTGAAGCTTTCTTT. It codes for CATSSRRGNTEAFF.

The CDR3 DNA follows: TGTGCCAGTAGTCGGGGACTAGCGTACGAGCAGTACTTC. Its translation: CASSRGLAYEQYF. The gene calls are TRBV19 and TRBJ2-7, with 10 bases lining up with TRBD2. With 5 bases clipped from V and 4 bases from J, the junction kept 2 bases outside the gene matches. The germline V gene encodes CDR1 LNHDA and CDR2 SQIVND (reference sequence). This CDR3 has 13 residues. Complete variable domain (other parts from reference TRBV19 and TRBJ2-7): DGGITQSPKYLFRKEGQNVTLSCEQNLNHDAMYWYRQDPGQGLRLIYYSQIVNDFQKGDIAEGYSVSREKKESFPLTVTSAQKNPTAFYLCASSRGLAYEQYFGPGTRLTVT.

CDR3 DNA sequence: TGTGCCTGGACTCGGCAGTCTCAGGGCTACTATGGCTACACCTTC. Translated: CAWTRQSQGYYGYTF. The V and J genes are TRBV30 and TRBJ1-2; possibly TRBD1 for D (5 bases). CDR1 and CDR2 (germline): GTSNPN, SVGIG (reference sequence). Trimming shortened V by 4 bases and J by 3 bases, and 18 bases separated the two germline ends. This CDR3 has 15 residues.

This chain uses TRBV5-6 with TRBJ2-3, with D perhaps matching TRBD1 (6 bases). Between the trimmed V and J ends, which lost 1 base and 2 bases, there was a span of 11 bases. The V gene's germline CDR1 is SGHDT and CDR2 YYEEEE. The CDR3 sequence is 15 residues long. CDR3 nucleotides: TGTGCCAGCAGCTTGCGAACAGGGCTCACAGATACGCAGTATTTT. Translated, it gives CASSLRTGLTDTQYF.

V and J are TRBV4-1 and TRBJ2-7, with 7 bases identical to TRBD2. CDR1 is MGHRA and CDR2 is YSYEKL in the germline V gene. The CDR3 is 15 amino acids. Trimming took 4 bases from V and 2 from J; bases not matched to a gene: 8. CDR3 loop: CASSRASGVTYEQYF. The CDR3 coding sequence is TGCGCCAGCAGCCGGGCCAGCGGGGTAACCTACGAGCAGTACTTC.

The CDR3 protein is CSVRGGVGETQYF. The CDR3 coding sequence is TGCAGCGTTCGCGGCGGGGTCGGTGAGACCCAGTACTTC. The chain recombines TRBV29-1 with TRBJ2-5, with D possibly being TRBD2 (6 bases). The germline gives CDR1 SQVTM, CDR2 ANQGSEA. Between the trimmed V and J ends, which lost 5 bases and 5 bases, there was a span of 15 bases. The length of the CDR3 is 13 residues.

The chain recombines TRBV5-1 with TRBJ1-2; 8 bases match TRBD1. CDR3 length: 15 amino acids. The V and J ends lost 4 bases and 7 bases, in that order; junction bases with no gene match: 12. Germline V gene sequence: CDR1 SGHRS, CDR2 YFSETQ. The CDR3 sequence: CASSRGIDRGRGYTF. Here the CDR3 DNA reads TGCGCCAGCAGCCGCGGAATAGACAGGGGACGTGGCTACACCTTC.

The V gene is TRBV29-1, the J gene TRBJ2-7, with a tentative D call TRBD2 (5 bases). CDR3 length equals 12 residues. Germline V CDR1 and CDR2: SQVTM, ANQGSEA. The V end lost 1 base, the J end lost 6 bases, and 10 bases lay between the germline ends. In nucleotides, the CDR3 is TGCAGCGTTGAAGGCCGAGGAGGCGAGCAGTACTTC. It codes for CSVEGRGGEQYF.

The V call is TRBV7-2, the J call TRBJ2-7; D gene ambiguous. CDR3 length: 15 amino acids. Germline-derived CDR1 and CDR2 are SGHTA and FQGNSA. V lost 1 base, J lost 2 bases, and 12 bases lay in between. The chain's CDR3 is CASSLGSAVAYEQYF. The CDR3 DNA sequence: TGTGCCAGCAGCTTAGGGTCCGCGGTCGCCTACGAGCAGTACTTC.

This clone occurred once. The V call is TRBV19, the J call TRBJ2-1; TRBD1 matches 7 bases. V was pared by 10 bases and J by 7 bases, with 13 bases of the junction left unmatched. The CDR3 length is 14 residues. Germline loops: CDR1 LNHDA, CDR2 SQIVND (reference sequence). The CDR3, as DNA: TGTGCCACCGGCCCCGGGACAGTCTTGAATGAGCAGTTCTTC. As protein: CATGPGTVLNEQFF.

The rearrangement links TRBV5-6 to TRBJ2-3; 10 nucleotides match TRBD2. The CDR3 totals 15 residues. Germline V gene lookup returns CDR1 SGHDT and CDR2 YYEEEE. Germline trimming cut 4 bases from V and 10 bases from J; bases unmatched to any gene: 12. CDR3 sequence reads: CASSRLAGGSRAQYF. The CDR3 coding sequence is TGTGCCAGCAGCAGACTAGCGGGCGGGAGTCGGGCGCAGTATTTT.

The chain carries TRBV19 and TRBJ2-7, with 10 bases matching TRBD2. Germline V gene sequence: CDR1 LNHDA, CDR2 SQIVND (reference sequence). Losses at the gene ends were 3 bases for V and 6 bases for J; bases not matched to a gene: 5. There are 14 residues in the CDR3. The CDR3 loop is CASSITPSGGEQYF. The CDR3 nucleotides read TGTGCCAGTAGTATTACCCCTAGCGGGGGCGAGCAGTACTTC. The full variable domain, with the rest looked up from reference TRBV19 and TRBJ2-7, is DGGITQSPKYLFRKEGQNVTLSCEQNLNHDAMYWYRQDPGQGLRLIYYSQIVNDFQKGDIAEGYSVSREKKESFPLTVTSAQKNPTAFYLCASSITPSGGEQYFGPGTRLTVT.